The T cell receptor beta chain under discussion was sequenced for a study of immune characterization of retroperitoneal liposarcoma. V lost 5 bases, J lost 7 bases, and 9 bases stayed unmatched. This CDR3 is 15 amino acids long. Looked up from germline, CDR1 is MNHEY and CDR2 is SVGAGI. TCRdb processed the PCR reads anew with MiXCR; each CDR3 protein has one entry. The profile shows over 10,000 distinct CDR3 sequences, 40% to 50% of them singletons. The sample comprised tumor tissue. The chain is built from TRBV6-5 and TRBJ2-3; 10 bases align to TRBD2. This sequence originates from a female donor with retroperitoneal liposarcoma. CDR3 in DNA: TGTGCCAGCAGTGAAGTGCTAGCGGGGGAGAATACGCAGTATTTT. It is translated as CASSEVLAGENTQYF.